This T cell receptor beta chain comes out of a study of OX40 agonist ivuxolimab in advanced cancers. There are 15 residues in the CDR3. Germline-derived CDR1 and CDR2 are SGHTA and FQGNSA. With respect to this clone: The junction does not match germline at one end; this may be a read error.

TCRdb's table, derived via immunoSEQ multiplex PCR, lists solely in-frame clones and lacks some. Counted here are under 20,000 clones, approximately 83% occurring once; the ten biggest clones make up over 3.5%. The sample here was CD4+ or CD8+ T cells sorted from blood, taken in a trial of the OX40 agonist ivuxolimab. This chain connects TRBV7-2 to TRBJ2-1, with D possibly matching TRBD2 (6 bases). The sequence came from an adult with an advanced solid tumor such as melanoma, head and neck, liver or kidney cancer. The CDR3 coding sequence is TGTGCCAGCAGCTTAGGATCCGGGAGAACGGATGAACAGTTCTTC. Translated: CASSLGSGRTDEQFF.